This T cell receptor (beta chain) emerged from a study of blood T cell repertoires in COVID-19. Background on the study: The study drew acute and convalescent COVID-19 samples from the United States, Italy and Spain. T cells, B-cell-depleted T cells, or PBMCs supplied cDNA or gDNA.

Researchers sorted participants into cohorts using their self-reported clinical history. This table comes from immunoSEQ multiplex PCR, and its TCRdb copy is limited to in-frame clones, with some not included. Found here are approximately 270,000 clones, just under 90% of them singletons; the top ten hold over 4%. Germline values: CDR1 SEHNR, CDR2 FQNEAQ (reference sequence). V shed 6 bases, J shed 5 bases, and the junction held 9 bases outside the gene matches. This CDR3 region has 15 residues. This TCR came from a woman aged 30 to 39 with acute COVID-19. The sequenced sample was PBMCs or T cells enriched from blood (not recorded which). The chain employs TRBV7-9 and TRBJ2-1; 8 bases map to TRBD1. CDR3 in amino acids: CASRHGQGRDNEQFF. CDR3 DNA sequence: TGTGCCAGCAGGCATGGACAGGGAAGGGACAATGAGCAGTTCTTC.